Following are 4 T cell receptor beta chains from one sample sequenced in a study of tumor and adjacent non-tumor tissue in lung cancer. This sample's RNA came from whole unsorted tissue. A modified ARM-PCR protocol with three rounds of nested PCR amplified TCRbeta. TCRdb used MiXCR to reprocess the multiplex PCR reads, holding one entry per CDR3 protein. This sample has 65,000 to 75,000 distinct CDR3 sequences, with more than 70% found just once. Sequenced sample: lung tumor tissue. These receptors originate from a man aged 55 to 70 with non-small cell lung cancer.

With regard to this clonotype: An end of the junction does not agree with germline; a read error may underlie this. The CDR3: CASSLHTDTQFF. The CDR3 coding sequence is TGTGCCAGTAGCTTACATACAGATACGCAGTTTTTT. The rearrangement links TRBV11-3 to TRBJ2-3; no reliable D call. Germline CDR1 and CDR2: SGHNT and YENEEA. This CDR3 is 12 amino acids long.

This clonotype appeared once. The junction differs from germline at one of its ends, possibly a read error. The rearrangement links TRBV5-1 to TRBJ2-2; TRBD2 agrees at 13 bases. This CDR3 spans 18 amino acids. The germline CDR1 and CDR2 sequences are SGHRS and YFSETQ. CDR3 in amino acids: CASSKTGTSGANTGELFF. In DNA form, the CDR3 reads TGTGCCAGCAGCAAAACTGGGACTAGCGGGGCAAACACCGGGGAGCTGTTTTTT.

In the case of this clonotype: One junction end does not reproduce the germline sequence, and a read error may be involved. The chain recombines TRBV29-1 with TRBJ1-2, with D unclear. This CDR3 region has 13 residues. Germline loops: CDR1 SQVTM, CDR2 ANQGSEA. The DNA of the CDR3 is TGCAGAGTTGAGAATTCTAGCCACTATGGCTACACCTTC. This encodes CRVENSSHYGYTF. Variable domain in full (rest from reference TRBV29-1 and TRBJ1-2): SAVISQKPSRDICQRGTSLTIQCQVDSQVTMMFWYRQQPGQSLTLIATANQGSEATYESGFVIDKFPISRPNLTFSTLTVSNMSPEDSSIYLCRVENSSHYGYTFGSGTRLTVV.

The chain has TRBV20-1 and TRBJ2-1; D unresolved. This CDR3 has 16 residues. Trimming took off 0 bases at V and 8 bases at J, with 20 bases between the two ends. Germline V gives CDR1 DFQATT, CDR2 SNEGSKA (reference sequence). The CDR3 loop is CSARDRLLPGHDEQFF. As DNA, the CDR3 is TGCAGTGCTAGAGATCGCCTCTTGCCCGGGCACGATGAGCAGTTCTTC.